These 27 T cell receptor beta chains were sequenced from one sample in a study of T cells in Graves' hyperthyroidism and ophthalmopathy. TCR beta CDR3 region amplification was performed from RNA transcripts. When the TCR CDR3 underwent first-round RT-PCR, the HTBI primer set was used. A single record per CDR3 protein comes from TCRdb applying MiXCR to the multiplex PCR reads. The data show under 350,000 distinct CDR3 sequences, roughly 15% seen once. The material sequenced was blood. These receptors originate from a woman in her forties with Graves' hyperthyroidism.

This clonotype was recorded many times. The chain couples TRBV12-3 or TRBV12-4 to TRBJ2-6; D not resolved. This CDR3 is built from 15 residues. V gave up 1 base and J gave up 0 bases, with 4 bases separating them. The CDR3 protein is CASSLGSSGANVLTF. The CDR3 coding sequence is TGTGCCAGCAGTTTAGGGAGCTCTGGGGCCAACGTCCTGACTTTC.

This clonotype was detected many times. The J gene is TRBJ2-1, the V gene TRBV28; TRBD2 agrees at 10 bases. V dropped 5 bases and J dropped 4; count of bases not matched to a gene: 5. The CDR3 runs to 15 residues. Germline V gene lookup returns CDR1 MDHEN and CDR2 SYDVKM. The CDR3 sequence: CASSPGTSDYNEQFF. The CDR3 nucleotides read TGTGCCAGCAGTCCCGGGACTAGCGATTACAATGAGCAGTTCTTC.

A few counts support this clonotype. This chain uses TRBV20-1 with TRBJ2-2; the D is unclear. Germline loops: CDR1 DFQATT, CDR2 SNEGSKA (reference sequence). The CDR3 totals 15 residues. Trimming shortened V by 3 bases and J by 3 bases, and 14 bases separated the two germline ends. The CDR3 DNA is TGCAGTGCTAGTATCGACGAGGCCTACACCGGGGAGCTGTTTTTT. Translation: CSASIDEAYTGELFF.

In its sample, this clonotype was seen a few times. The CDR3 loop reads CASSQGWGGSQPQHF. As DNA, the CDR3 is TGCGCCAGCAGCCAAGGTTGGGGGGGAAGTCAGCCCCAGCATTTT. The genes are TRBV4-1 and TRBJ1-5, with D perhaps TRBD1 (5 bases). Looked up from germline, CDR1 is MGHRA and CDR2 is YSYEKL. CDR3 length: 15 amino acids. V was clipped by 1 base and J by 6 bases, with 13 bases between them.

The sample holds many counts of this clonotype. V usage is TRBV3-1 and J usage is TRBJ2-5; the D is unclear. This CDR3 has 13 amino acids. Germline assignment: CDR1 LGHDT and CDR2 YNNKEL (reference sequence). Trimming took 5 bases from V and 5 from J, leaving 12 bases between them. CDR3 DNA sequence: TGTGCCAGCAGCTACCGACGGTCGGAGACCCAGTACTTC. This translates into CASSYRRSETQYF.

At least ten counts were recorded for this clonotype. The V call is TRBV19, the J call TRBJ1-6, with D perhaps TRBD1 (5 bases). V dropped 7 bases and J dropped 10 bases, with 20 bases sitting between them. Germline V gene sequence: CDR1 LNHDA, CDR2 SQIVND (reference sequence). CDR3 length: 15 amino acids. The CDR3 DNA reads as TGTGCCAGTACCCTAGGCCCAGGGATTGTCTCACCCCTCCACTTT. This codes for CASTLGPGIVSPLHF.

The chain carries TRBV20-1 and TRBJ2-4; D is undetermined. CDR3 size: 16 residues. Germline V lookup: CDR1 DFQATT, CDR2 SNEGSKA (reference sequence). Between the trimmed V and J ends, which lost 7 bases and 1 base, there was a span of 20 bases. The CDR3 DNA reads as TGCAGTGTCGGGTCGCCAACCCCCAGCGCCAAAAACATTCAGTACTTC. It yields the protein CSVGSPTPSAKNIQYF.

In its sample, this clonotype was seen a few times. Compared with germline, one end of the junction differs, possibly owing to a read error. This chain uses TRBV2 with TRBJ2-1; 10 positions match TRBD2. The germline V gene has CDR1 SNHLY and CDR2 FYNNEI. This CDR3 region has 17 residues. The CDR3 DNA is TGTGCCAGCAGTGTTTACTCTCAGCAGGCTAGCGGGAGTGAGCAGCTCTTC. Its translation is CASSVYSQQASGSEQLF.

V is TRBV3-1 and J is TRBJ2-1; 11 nucleotides match TRBD2. There are 19 residues in the CDR3. CDR1 and CDR2 from the germline V gene are LGHDT and YNNKEL (reference sequence). The trim removed 0 bases at V and 0 bases at J, leaving 7 bases unmatched. CDR3: CASSQDRLAGLRSYNEQFF. CDR3 in DNA: TGTGCCAGCAGCCAAGATAGACTAGCGGGGCTGCGCTCCTACAATGAGCAGTTCTTC.

The sample holds many counts of this clonotype. In DNA, the CDR3 is TGCAGTGCTAGAGGGGAGCGGGAGGGCCGATACGAGCAGTACTTC. The encoded protein is CSARGEREGRYEQYF. The chain couples TRBV20-1 to TRBJ2-7; 10 bases align to TRBD2. V gave up 1 base and J gave up 4 bases; unmatched junction bases: 7. There are 15 residues in the CDR3. The germline CDR1 and CDR2 sequences are DFQATT and SNEGSKA (reference sequence).

This clonotype was seen at least ten times. The chain carries TRBV11-2 and TRBJ2-7; no clear D. The CDR3 length is 14 residues. From germline, CDR1 is SGHAT and CDR2 FQNNGV. Trimming pared 2 bases from V and 6 bases from J, leaving 14 bases between. The CDR3 DNA reads TGTGCCAGCAGCTTACCCCCCGGATCTCTCGAGCAGTACTTC. Protein product: CASSLPPGSLEQYF.

On this clonotype itself: A much larger clone differs from this one at a single base, so this may be a read error. V usage is TRBV12-3 or TRBV12-4 and J usage is TRBJ2-3; 12 nucleotides line up with TRBD1. The CDR3 runs 15 residues. The CDR3 nucleotides are TGTGCCATCAGTTCCCGGGACAGGGGGCAAGATACGCAGTATTTT. Its translation: CAISSRDRGQDTQYF.

This clonotype was recorded at least ten times. The V call is TRBV12-3 or TRBV12-4, the J call TRBJ2-5; no definite D call. Trimming pared 8 bases from V and 1 base from J, leaving 14 bases between. CDR3 length equals 14 residues. CDR3 DNA sequence: TGTGCCAGCCGCCCCGCGGACCTCCAAGAGACCCAGTACTTC. Its translation: CASRPADLQETQYF.

The chain has TRBV10-3 and TRBJ1-1; D is possibly TRBD1 (6 bases). Trimming removed 0 bases from V and 6 bases from J, with 17 bases in between. Germline V lookup: CDR1 ENHRY, CDR2 SYGVKD. The CDR3 has 16 residues. CDR3: CAISESGGAVDPEAFF. DNA of the CDR3: TGTGCCATCAGTGAGTCTGGGGGGGCCGTTGATCCTGAAGCTTTCTTT.

With respect to this clonotype: Relative to the germline gene, one junction end is altered; a read error may explain this. The rearrangement links TRBV3-1 to TRBJ2-5, with D possibly TRBD1 on 6 matching bases. Looked up from germline, CDR1 is LGHDT and CDR2 is YNNKEL (reference sequence). This CDR3 spans 14 amino acids. The CDR3 bases are TGTGCCAGCAGCCCGGGTGGGGGACAAGAGACCCGGTACTTC. Translation gives CASSPGGGQETRYF.

This sequence joins TRBV24-1 and TRBJ2-1; the match to TRBD1 covers 9 bases. This CDR3 has 15 residues. The junction had 6 bases not matched to a gene; V was cut back by 4 bases and J by 6 bases. Per the germline V gene, CDR1 is KGHDR and CDR2 is SFDVKD. The CDR3 nucleotides read TGTGCCACCAGTGAAACCGGGACAGGGCGCAATGAGCAGTTCTTC. Protein: CATSETGTGRNEQFF.

This clonotype appeared many times. This rearrangement joins TRBV27 to TRBJ2-5, with TRBD1 as a possible D gene (6 bases). This CDR3 has 14 amino acids. From germline, CDR1 is MNHEY and CDR2 SMNVEV (reference sequence). Trimming removed 5 bases at V and 2 bases at J, with 12 bases between. The CDR3 DNA follows: TGTGCCAGCAGTCCAAGACAGGCTCAAGAGACCCAGTACTTC. Its protein product is CASSPRQAQETQYF.

This clonotype was detected many times. The chain links TRBV27 to TRBJ2-5, with unresolved D. The CDR3 extends over 14 amino acids. The V end was cut by 3 bases, the J end by 0 bases, with 8 bases between. Per the germline V gene, CDR1 is MNHEY and CDR2 is SMNVEV (reference sequence). CDR3 residues: CASSFSAYQETQYF. The CDR3 bases are TGTGCCAGCAGTTTCTCGGCGTACCAAGAGACCCAGTACTTC.

This clonotype was counted many times. J is TRBJ1-2 and V is TRBV29-1, with 8 bases lining up with TRBD1. Per the germline V gene, CDR1 is SQVTM and CDR2 is ANQGSEA. Unmatched junction bases numbered 5, after V lost 7 bases and J lost 7 bases. The CDR3 is 11 residues long. The CDR3 DNA follows: TGCAGCGGCAGGACAGGGTTTGGCTACACCTTC. Encoded protein: CSGRTGFGYTF.

Many counts were recorded for this clonotype. The chain carries TRBV29-1 and TRBJ2-1, with 11 bases lining up with TRBD2. Losses at the gene ends were 5 bases for V and 4 bases for J; bases not matched to a gene: 4. The germline V gene has CDR1 SQVTM and CDR2 ANQGSEA. The CDR3 is 14 amino acids. In DNA, the CDR3 is TGCAGCGTTATTCGACTAGCGGGGTACAATGAGCAGTTCTTC. It is translated as CSVIRLAGYNEQFF.

A word on this clonotype: A read error may be the cause here, since a much bigger clone is one base away. It is likely a read error, because the conserved phenylalanine at the end of the CDR3 is missing. The V call is TRBV12-5, the J call TRBJ2-5; D call uncertain. Germline CDR1 reads LGHNT; CDR2 reads FRNRAP. V lost 2 bases and J 2 bases, leaving 6 bases between the germline ends. The CDR3 loop spans 13 amino acids. The CDR3 DNA reads TGTGCTAGTGGTTTGATGGCACAAGAGACCCAGTACCTC. Residues: CASGLMAQETQYL.

The rearrangement uses TRBV28 and TRBJ1-2; tentative D call: TRBD1 (5 bases). The CDR3 has 12 residues. Trimming removed 6 bases at V and 6 bases at J, with 11 bases between. Per the germline V gene, CDR1 is MDHEN and CDR2 is SYDVKM. CDR3 in DNA: TGTGCCAGCAGGGCCAGGGAAAATGGCTACACCTTC. Residues: CASRARENGYTF.

The genes are TRBV6-5 and TRBJ1-6; 12 bases align to TRBD1. The CDR3 length is 18 residues. The ends lost 2 bases at V and 9 bases at J; junction bases unmatched: 11. Germline V gene sequence: CDR1 MNHEY, CDR2 SVGAGI. This CDR3 reads CASSYGVPGQGASSPLHF. CDR3 nucleotides: TGTGCCAGCAGTTACGGCGTCCCGGGACAGGGGGCGAGTTCACCCCTCCACTTT.

This clonotype was counted at least ten times. This chain links TRBV19 with TRBJ1-5; D possibly corresponds to TRBD1 (5 bases). With 6 bases removed from V and 3 bases from J, the gap between germline ends came to 6 bases. This CDR3 comprises 12 residues. Germline assignment: CDR1 LNHDA and CDR2 SQIVND (reference sequence). CDR3 residues: CASRQANQPQHF. The CDR3 DNA reads as TGTGCCAGTAGACAGGCCAATCAGCCCCAGCATTTT.

This clonotype was picked up many times. The rearrangement links TRBV6-1 to TRBJ2-2; possible D gene TRBD2, 6 bases. In germline, CDR1 is MNHNS, CDR2 SASEGT. V was pared by 7 bases and J by 7 bases, with 10 bases between. CDR3 length equals 12 residues. CDR3 nucleotide sequence: TGTGCCAGCACACTAGCTGACGGGGAGCTGTTTTTT. It is translated as CASTLADGELFF.

This clonotype was recorded many times. The rearrangement joins TRBV11-2 to TRBJ2-2, with TRBD2 as a possible D gene (5 bases). Germline V gene data show CDR1 as SGHAT and CDR2 as FQNNGV. The CDR3 spans 17 residues. Trimming cost V 5 bases and J 5 bases, with 21 bases left between them. This CDR3 reads CASSPRLLLVWTGELFF. The CDR3 DNA sequence: TGTGCCAGCAGCCCCCGGTTGCTACTAGTGTGGACCGGGGAGCTGTTTTTT.

This clonotype was observed many times. The rearrangement links TRBV6-1 to TRBJ2-7; TRBD1 aligns across 7 bases. Germline lookup yields CDR1 MNHNS and CDR2 SASEGT. V shed 6 bases and J 1 base; nucleotides not matched to a gene: 12. The CDR3 is 16 residues long. CDR3 residues: CASRPRDRETSYEQYF. The CDR3 nucleotides read TGTGCCAGCAGGCCCCGGGACAGAGAAACATCCTACGAGCAGTACTTC.